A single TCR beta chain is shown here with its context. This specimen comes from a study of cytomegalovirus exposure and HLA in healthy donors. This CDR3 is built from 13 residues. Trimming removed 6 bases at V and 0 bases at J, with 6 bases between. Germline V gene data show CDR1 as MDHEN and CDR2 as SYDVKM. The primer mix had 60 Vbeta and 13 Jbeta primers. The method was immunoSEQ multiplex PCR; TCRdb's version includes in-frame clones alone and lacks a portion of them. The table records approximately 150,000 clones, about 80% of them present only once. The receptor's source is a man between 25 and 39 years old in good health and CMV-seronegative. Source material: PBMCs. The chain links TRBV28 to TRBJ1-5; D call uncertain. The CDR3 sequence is CASRYSSNQPQHF. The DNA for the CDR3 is TGTGCCAGCAGGTACAGTAGCAATCAGCCCCAGCATTTT.